These T cell receptor beta chains were read from a single sample in a study of CD8 T cells in Susac syndrome. TCRdb redid the calling of the immunoSEQ multiplex PCR reads with MiXCR, one entry per CDR3 protein. The sample has roughly 76,000 distinct CDR3 sequences, around 93% seen once. The specimen was CD8+ T cells from PBMCs. These receptors were taken from a human donor with Susac syndrome. Each CDR3 is given with its conserved first and last residue. A D gene is named only where the DNA matches it firmly. Size is omitted from some rows. Given values are once, few, many or a class for expanded clones.

. TRBJ1-5 . TRBV10-2 TGCGCCAGCAGTGAGTCGAGTGTGGGGAATCAGCCCCAGCATTTT CASSESSVGNQPQHF
TRBD2 TRBJ2-2 . TRBV7-9 TGTGCCAGCAGCTTACCTAGTAACCTAGCGGCGAACACCGGGGAGCTGTTTTTT CASSLPSNLAANTGELFF
. TRBJ2-7 . TRBV28 TGTGCCAGCAGCGATAGAGATCTACGAGAGCAGTACTTC CASSDRDLREQYF
. TRBJ2-3 . TRBV7-9 TGTGCCAGCAGCCCCGTAGAGACGGCCGGGAGAGATACGCAGTATTTT CASSPVETAGRDTQYF
TRBD2 TRBJ2-1 . TRBV28 TGTGCCAGCAGTCGGTTAGCGGGAGCCGTTGAGCAGTTCTTC CASSRLAGAVEQFF
. TRBJ1-4 . TRBV20-1 TGCAGTGCTAGAGATTCGGCGGGCCGCGACAATGAAAAACTGTTTTTT CSARDSAGRDNEKLFF
TRBD2 TRBJ2-1 once TRBV7-2 TGTGCCAGCAGCCCTCGACTAGCGGGGGGAAGCTCCTACAATGAGCAGTTCTTC CASSPRLAGGSSYNEQFF
. TRBJ2-7 . TRBV28 TGTGCCAGCACAACGGGGGTACTCTACGAGCAGTACTTC CASTTGVLYEQYF
. TRBJ1-1 once TRBV18 TGTGCCAGCTCACAGATAGGAGGACAGAACACTGAAGCTTTCTTT CASSQIGGQNTEAFF
. TRBJ2-6 . TRBV6-5 TGCGCCACCGGACAGTCCGGAACGGGGGCCAACGTCCTGACTTTC CATGQSGTGANVLTF
TRBD2 TRBJ2-7 . TRBV10-3 TGTGCCATCAGGAATACTAGCGGGAGGCCCCCCACCTACGAGCAGTACTTC CAIRNTSGRPPTYEQYF
. TRBJ2-3 once TRBV27 TGTGCCAGCAGTTTAAGGGGCGGAATAAGCACAGATACGCAGTATTTT CASSLRGGISTDTQYF
. TRBJ1-2 . TRBV14 TGTGCCAGCAGTCCCTTTGCGGGCGCGGGCTATGGCTACACCTTC CASSPFAGAGYGYTF
TRBD2 TRBJ2-2 . TRBV6-1 TGTGCCAGCAGTGAAGCGGTCGTCCGGGAGGCGACCGGGGAGCTGTTTTTT CASSEAVVREATGELFF
. TRBJ1-6 . TRBV28 TGTGCCAGCATCTCCTCGGGGGACCGGGATAATTCACCCCTCCACTTT CASISSGDRDNSPLHF
TRBD2 TRBJ2-7 . TRBV20-1 TGCAGTGCACGACTAGCGGGAGGGGGAGAGCAGTACTTC CSARLAGGGEQYF
. TRBJ2-3 . TRBV6-6 TGTGCCAGCACCCCCCCCGTCGCAGCAGATACGCAGTATTTT CASTPPVAADTQYF
TRBD1 TRBJ2-7 . TRBV18 TGTGCCAGCTCACCCCGGGACAGGGAATACGAGCAGTACTTC CASSPRDREYEQYF
TRBD1 TRBJ2-5 . TRBV27 TGTGCCAGCAGTACCACCTCCGGACAGGGGACCCAAGAGACCCAGTACTTC CASSTTSGQGTQETQYF
. TRBJ1-5 . TRBV2 TGTGCCAGCAGTGAACGGCAGAATCAGCCCCAGCATTTT CASSERQNQPQHF
TRBD2 TRBJ2-1 . TRBV7-8 TGTGCCAGCAGCTTAGTCGCGGGAGACACCTACAATGAGCAGTTCTTC CASSLVAGDTYNEQFF
. TRBJ1-1 once TRBV5-5 TGTGCCAGCAGCTTGGTCCAGGAAGCTTTCTTT CASSLVQEAFF
. TRBJ1-1 . TRBV7-8 TGTGCCAGCAGCGGGAGCCCCGGGGACACTGAAGCTTTCTTT CASSGSPGDTEAFF
. TRBJ1-2 . TRBV12-3/TRBV12-4 TGTGCCAGCAGTAGGTCCTATGGCTACACCTTC CASSRSYGYTF
TRBD1 TRBJ1-5 . TRBV6-5 TGTGCCAGCAGTTACCTGCCTACGGGACAGGGTGTATATAGCAATCAGCCCCAGCATTTT CASSYLPTGQGVYSNQPQHF
TRBD1 TRBJ2-7 . TRBV15 TGTGCCACCAGCAGTCCAAGTTACAGGGGCTCATACGAGCAGTACTTC CATSSPSYRGSYEQYF
TRBD1 TRBJ1-1 once TRBV18 TGTGCCAGCTCACCTACGGGACAGGGGGGTGAAGCTTTCTTT CASSPTGQGGEAFF
. TRBJ2-4 . TRBV13 TGTGCCAGCAGTTCAATCGACGGAAACATTCAGTACTTC CASSSIDGNIQYF